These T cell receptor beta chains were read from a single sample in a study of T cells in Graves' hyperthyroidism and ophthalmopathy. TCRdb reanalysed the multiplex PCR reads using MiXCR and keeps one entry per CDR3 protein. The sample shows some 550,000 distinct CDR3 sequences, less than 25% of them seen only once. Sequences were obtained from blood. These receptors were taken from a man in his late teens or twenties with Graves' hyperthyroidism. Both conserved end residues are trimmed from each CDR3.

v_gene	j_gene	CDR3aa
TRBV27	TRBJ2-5	ASSKMASGVQETQY
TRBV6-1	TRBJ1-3	ASKEASGNTIY
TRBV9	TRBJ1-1	ASSVAGSDTEAF
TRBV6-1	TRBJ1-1	ASIHRGLSTEAF
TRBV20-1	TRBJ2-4	SARLWVGGKNIQY
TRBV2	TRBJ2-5	ASKVAGAKETQY
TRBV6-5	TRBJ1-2	ASSYRASGDYGYT
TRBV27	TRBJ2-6	ASSLSGGTSGANVLT
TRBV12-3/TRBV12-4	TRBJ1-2	ASRQGQGAAYGYT
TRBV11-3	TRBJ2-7	ASSLGQDNYEQY
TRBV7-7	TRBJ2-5	ASSLRTGETQY
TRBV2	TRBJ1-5	ASSEPGGTGVEQPQH
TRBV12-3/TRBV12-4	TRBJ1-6	ASSLGFSQSSPLH
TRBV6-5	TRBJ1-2	ASSYPTDRIYGYT
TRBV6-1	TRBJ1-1	ASSEDGYLTEAF
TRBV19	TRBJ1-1	ASSRYWGMNTEAF
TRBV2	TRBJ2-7	ASSGPSRDRVADEQY
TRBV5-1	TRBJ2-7	ASSLVGGVDEQY
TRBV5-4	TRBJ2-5	ASSFVTSGGIGQETQY
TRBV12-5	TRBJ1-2	ASGLGVGYGYT
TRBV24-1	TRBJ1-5	ATSDWDSNQPQH
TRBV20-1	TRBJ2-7	SAPQGEQY
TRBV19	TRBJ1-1	AARLGGVNTEAF
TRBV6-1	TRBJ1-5	ASRPGTGSNQPQH
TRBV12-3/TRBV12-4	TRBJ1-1	ASTMGGRDTEAF
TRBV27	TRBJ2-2	ASSLGSGELF
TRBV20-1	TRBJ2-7	SATWDVRPGEQY
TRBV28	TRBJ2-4	ASSLRQGANIQY
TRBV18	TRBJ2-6	ASSPWATGSGANVLT
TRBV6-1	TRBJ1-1	ASSELRSEAF
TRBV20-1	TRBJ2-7	SARDRLAGGTYEQY
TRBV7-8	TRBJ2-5	ASSYGGGRGGETQY
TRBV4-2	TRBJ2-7	ASSHQDLAYEQY
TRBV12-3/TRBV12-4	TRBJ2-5	ASSSRLAGAQETQY
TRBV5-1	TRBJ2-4	ASSPLTSGGVAKNIKY
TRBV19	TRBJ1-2	ASTTTVTNYGYT
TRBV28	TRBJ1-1	ASSIVGGVTFNTEAF
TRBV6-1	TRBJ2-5	ASSPTGTETQY
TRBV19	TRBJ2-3	ASSPRLSTDTQY
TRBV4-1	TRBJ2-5	ASSPSGGAVETQY
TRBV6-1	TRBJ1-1	ASSQIVQGTEAF
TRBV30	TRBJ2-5	AWSVRLPRDRETQY
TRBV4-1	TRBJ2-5	ASSQDAGGAQETQY
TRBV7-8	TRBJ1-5	ASSTGPSNQPQH
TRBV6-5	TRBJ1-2	ASSLSPGQGNGYT
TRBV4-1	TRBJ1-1	ASSPWTGENTEAF
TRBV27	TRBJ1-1	ASSLYRDRVGTEAF
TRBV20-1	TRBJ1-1	SASSWVNTEAF
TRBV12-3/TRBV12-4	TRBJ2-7	ASSLGGRNYGTSDNSYEQY
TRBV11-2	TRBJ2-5	ASSLGVAGAYQETQY
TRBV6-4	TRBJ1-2	ASRRDGGGGYT
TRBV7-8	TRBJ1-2	ASSPGGVSGETYGYT
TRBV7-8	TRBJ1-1	ASSPKRLNTEAF
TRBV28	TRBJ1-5	ASSLGPAHQPQH
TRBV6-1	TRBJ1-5	ASSEARGSNQPQH
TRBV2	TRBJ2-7	ASRGQGLTYEQY
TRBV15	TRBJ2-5	ATSRDSGDQETQY
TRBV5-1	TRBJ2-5	ASSLPLGTGEETKY
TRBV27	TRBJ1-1	ASSPTQMNTEAF